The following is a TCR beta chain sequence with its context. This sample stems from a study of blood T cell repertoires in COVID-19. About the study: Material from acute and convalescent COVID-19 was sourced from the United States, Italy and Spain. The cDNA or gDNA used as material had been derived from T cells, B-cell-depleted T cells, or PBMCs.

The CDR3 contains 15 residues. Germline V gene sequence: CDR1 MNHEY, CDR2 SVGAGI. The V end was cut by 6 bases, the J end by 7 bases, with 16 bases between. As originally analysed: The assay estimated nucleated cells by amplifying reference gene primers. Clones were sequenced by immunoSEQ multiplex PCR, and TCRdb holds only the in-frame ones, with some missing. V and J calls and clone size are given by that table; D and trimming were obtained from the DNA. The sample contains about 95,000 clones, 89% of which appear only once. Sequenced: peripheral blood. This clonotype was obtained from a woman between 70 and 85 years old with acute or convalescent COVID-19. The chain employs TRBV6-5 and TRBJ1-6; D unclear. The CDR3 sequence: CASREDWRGNSPLHF. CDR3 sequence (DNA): TGTGCCAGCAGAGAGGATTGGCGCGGAAATTCACCCCTCCACTTT.